Below are 4 T cell receptor beta chains sequenced from a single sample in a study of cytomegalovirus exposure and HLA in healthy donors. The PCR employed 60 Vbeta primers together with 13 Jbeta primers. The data were produced by immunoSEQ multiplex PCR, yet TCRdb's version contains in-frame clones alone and is incomplete. The sample contains about 120,000 clones, 79% of which appear only once. Sequencing was done on a sample of PBMCs. All receptors come from a man younger than 45 in good health and CMV-seropositive.

V gene TRBV7-2 combines with J gene TRBJ1-5; D possibly corresponds to TRBD1 (5 bases). Germline CDR1 reads SGHTA; CDR2 reads FQGNSA. The CDR3 is 14 amino acids. V lost 3 bases, J lost 2 bases, and 8 bases lay in between. The chain's CDR3 is CASSFREGNQPQHF. CDR3 in DNA: TGTGCCAGCAGCTTCAGGGAGGGCAATCAGCCCCAGCATTTT.

The chain combines TRBV27 with TRBJ2-3; TRBD2 might be the D (5 bases). The V gene lost 1 base and the J gene lost 1 base, with 9 bases spanning the gap. Germline CDR1 MNHEY, CDR2 SMNVEV (reference sequence). The CDR3 sequence is 15 residues long. The CDR3 sequence is CASSLLRVGTDTQYF. The DNA of the CDR3 is TGTGCCAGCAGTTTATTGCGGGTGGGCACAGATACGCAGTATTTT.

The rearrangement joins TRBV6-5 to TRBJ1-1; maybe TRBD1 (6 bases). Germline V gene lookup returns CDR1 MNHEY and CDR2 SVGAGI. V lost 2 bases and J 9 bases, leaving 13 bases between the germline ends. CDR3 length: 13 residues. CDR3 in DNA: TGTGCCAGCAGTTACGCAGAGGGGGATAAAGCTTTCTTT. Translated: CASSYAEGDKAFF.

This clone was found once. The DNA for the CDR3 is TGCGCCAGCAGCCAATCCCCGGGACTAGCCTACGAGCAGTACTTC. Its protein product is CASSQSPGLAYEQYF. The chain employs TRBV4-3 and TRBJ2-7; 8 nucleotides line up with TRBD2. The trim removed 2 bases at V and 2 bases at J, leaving 5 bases unmatched. The CDR3 covers 15 residues. In germline, CDR1 is LGHNA, CDR2 YSLEER.